The T cell receptor (beta chain) under discussion was sequenced for a study of blood T cell repertoires in COVID-19. Turning to the study itself: Donors in the United States, Italy and Spain gave samples during acute or convalescent COVID-19. PBMCs, B-cell-depleted T cells, or T cells provided the cDNA or gDNA that made up the material.

V gave up 3 bases and J gave up 3 bases; unmatched junction bases: 1. Germline CDR1 SGHVS, CDR2 FNYEAQ. The CDR3 loop spans 14 amino acids. Clones were read by immunoSEQ multiplex PCR, and TCRdb kept only the in-frame ones, dropping some. The sample contains some 130,000 clones, 75% to 90% of which appear only once. The chain has TRBV7-6 and TRBJ2-3; 9 bases map to TRBD1. The sample consisted of PBMCs or T cells enriched from blood (not recorded which). The TCR was taken from a woman aged 50 to 60 who had recovered from COVID-19. CDR3 sequence (DNA): TGTGCCAGCAGCTTCGGGACAGGGACAGATACGCAGTATTTT. Amino acids: CASSFGTGTDTQYF.